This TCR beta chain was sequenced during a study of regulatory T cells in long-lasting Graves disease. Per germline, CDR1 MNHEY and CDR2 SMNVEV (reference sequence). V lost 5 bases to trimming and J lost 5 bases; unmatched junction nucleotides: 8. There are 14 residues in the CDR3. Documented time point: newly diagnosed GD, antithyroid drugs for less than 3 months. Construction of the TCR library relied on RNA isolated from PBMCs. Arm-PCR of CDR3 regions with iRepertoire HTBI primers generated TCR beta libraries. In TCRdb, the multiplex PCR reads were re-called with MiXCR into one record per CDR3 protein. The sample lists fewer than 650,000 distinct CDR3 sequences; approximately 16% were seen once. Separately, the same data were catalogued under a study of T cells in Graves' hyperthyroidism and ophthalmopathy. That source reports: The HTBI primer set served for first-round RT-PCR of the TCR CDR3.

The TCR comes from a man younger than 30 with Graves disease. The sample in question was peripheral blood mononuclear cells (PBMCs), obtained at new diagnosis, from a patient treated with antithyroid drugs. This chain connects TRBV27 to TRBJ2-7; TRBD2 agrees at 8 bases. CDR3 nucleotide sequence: TGTGCCAGCAGTCTCCTAGCGGGTCCCCACGAGCAGTACTTC. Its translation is CASSLLAGPHEQYF.